The T cell receptor (beta chain) under discussion was sequenced for a study of cytomegalovirus exposure and HLA in healthy donors. Findings and limits, study-wide: It was reported in a later analysis that an Asian-associated ancestry cluster showed fewer N-insertions than the 666-donor mean. Some segments of the V type, notably TRBV6-2 and TRBV6-3, were excluded as indistinguishable.

As to this clone: Its target is unknown.

The CDR3 sequence is 20 residues long. Both 60 Vbeta primers and 13 Jbeta primers went into the PCR. Using immunoSEQ multiplex PCR, the repertoire was profiled, and TCRdb retains in-frame clones only, with some absent. This repertoire shows 150,000 to 200,000 clones, around 87% found once; its top ten account for about 1.7%. The TCR originated in a woman aged 18-29 years in good health and CMV-seronegative. This chain connects TRBV21-1 to TRBJ2-7; the table's D call, TRBD1, was not checked against the DNA. TRBV21-1 is reported as a pseudogene. The sequenced sample was PBMCs. The CDR3 sequence: CASSKKEWGPQGFPHYEQYF. In DNA form, the CDR3 reads TGTGCCAGCAGCAAAAAAGAGTGGGGGCCACAGGGTTTCCCCCACTACGAGCAGTACTTC.